This TCR beta chain was obtained from a study of blood T cell repertoires in COVID-19. Study details: Sites across the United States, Italy and Spain contributed samples from acute and convalescent COVID-19. Nucleic acid was either cDNA or gDNA, and it came from T cells, B-cell-depleted T cells, or PBMCs.

Germline trimming cut 6 bases from V and 6 bases from J; bases unmatched to any gene: 6. This CDR3 region has 13 residues. Per the germline V gene, CDR1 is MDHEN and CDR2 is SYDVKM. In the authors' methods: Amplified reference gene primers provided the basis for estimating nucleated cell counts. Generated by immunoSEQ multiplex PCR, the TCRdb table keeps only in-frame clones and is missing some. That table supplies the V and J calls and clone size; D and trimming were determined from the DNA. The sample yields about 190,000 clones, roughly four fifths seen once. The sequence came from a woman between 50 and 59 years old with acute or convalescent COVID-19. Material for sequencing was peripheral blood. The chain couples TRBV28 to TRBJ1-2; 8 bases are shared with TRBD1. CDR3 nucleotide sequence: TGTGCCAGCAGAGAGGGGACAGGTAATGGCTACACCTTC. Its protein product is CASREGTGNGYTF.